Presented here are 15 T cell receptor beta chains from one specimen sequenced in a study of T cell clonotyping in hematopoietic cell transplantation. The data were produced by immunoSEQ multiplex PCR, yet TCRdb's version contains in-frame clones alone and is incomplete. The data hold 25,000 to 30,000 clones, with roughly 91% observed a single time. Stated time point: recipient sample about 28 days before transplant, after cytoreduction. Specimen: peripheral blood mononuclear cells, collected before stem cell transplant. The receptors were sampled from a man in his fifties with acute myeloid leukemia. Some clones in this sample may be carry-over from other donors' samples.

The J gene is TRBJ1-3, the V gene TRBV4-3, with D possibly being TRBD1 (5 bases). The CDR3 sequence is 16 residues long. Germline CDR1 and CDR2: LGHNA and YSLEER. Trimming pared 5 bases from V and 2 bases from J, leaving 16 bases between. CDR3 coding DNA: TGCGCCAGCAGCGGAAGATACGGGGGAGCTGGAAACACCATATATTTT. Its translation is CASSGRYGGAGNTIYF.

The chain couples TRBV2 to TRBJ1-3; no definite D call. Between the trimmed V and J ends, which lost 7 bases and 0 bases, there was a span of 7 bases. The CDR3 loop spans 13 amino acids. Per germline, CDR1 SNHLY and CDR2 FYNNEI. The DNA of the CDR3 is TGTGCCAGCAATGACAACTCTGGAAACACCATATATTTT. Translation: CASNDNSGNTIYF.

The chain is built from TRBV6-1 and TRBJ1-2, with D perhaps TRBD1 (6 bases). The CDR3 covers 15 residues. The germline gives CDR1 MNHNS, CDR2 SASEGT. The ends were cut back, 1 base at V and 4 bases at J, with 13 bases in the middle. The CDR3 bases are TGTGCCAGCAGTGAAGAGGGGGGGTATGCCTATGGCTACACCTTC. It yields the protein CASSEEGGYAYGYTF.

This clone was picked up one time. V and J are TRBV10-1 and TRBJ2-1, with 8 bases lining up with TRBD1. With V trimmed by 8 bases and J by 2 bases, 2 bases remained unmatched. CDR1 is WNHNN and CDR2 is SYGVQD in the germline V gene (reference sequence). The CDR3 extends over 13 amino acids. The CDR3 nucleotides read TGCGCCAGCTTCAGGGGGCCCTACAATGAGCAGTTCTTC. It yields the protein CASFRGPYNEQFF.

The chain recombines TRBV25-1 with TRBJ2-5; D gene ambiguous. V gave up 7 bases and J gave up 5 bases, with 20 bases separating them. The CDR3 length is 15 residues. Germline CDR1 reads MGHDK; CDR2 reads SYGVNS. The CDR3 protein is CASTADGKTRETQYF. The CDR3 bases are TGTGCCAGCACGGCAGACGGAAAAACCCGGGAGACCCAGTACTTC.

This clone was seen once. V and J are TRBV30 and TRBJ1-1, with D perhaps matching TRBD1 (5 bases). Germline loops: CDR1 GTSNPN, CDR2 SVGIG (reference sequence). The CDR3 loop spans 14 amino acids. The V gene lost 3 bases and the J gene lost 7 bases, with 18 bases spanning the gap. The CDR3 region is CAWRSWRGNLEAFF. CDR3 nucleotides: TGTGCCTGGAGGAGTTGGCGGGGGAACCTTGAAGCTTTCTTT.

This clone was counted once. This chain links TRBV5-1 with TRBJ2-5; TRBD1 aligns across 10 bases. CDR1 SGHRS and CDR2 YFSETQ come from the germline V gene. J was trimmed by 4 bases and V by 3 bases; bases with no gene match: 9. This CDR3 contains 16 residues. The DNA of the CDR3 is TGCGCCAGCAGCTCTATATGGACAGGGGGGGCAGAGACCCAGTACTTC. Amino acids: CASSSIWTGGAETQYF.

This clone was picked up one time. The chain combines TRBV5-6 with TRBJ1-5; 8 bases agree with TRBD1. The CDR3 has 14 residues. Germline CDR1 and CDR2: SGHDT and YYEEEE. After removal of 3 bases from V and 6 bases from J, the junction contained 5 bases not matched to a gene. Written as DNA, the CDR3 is TGTGCCAGCAGCTCGACAGGGGCGGTTCAGCCCCAGCATTTT. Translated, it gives CASSSTGAVQPQHF.

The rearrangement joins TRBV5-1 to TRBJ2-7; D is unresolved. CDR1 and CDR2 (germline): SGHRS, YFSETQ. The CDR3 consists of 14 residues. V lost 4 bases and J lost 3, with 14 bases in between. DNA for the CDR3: TGCGCCAGCAGCGTTGCGTCTGGGAACTACGAGCAGTACTTC. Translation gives CASSVASGNYEQYF. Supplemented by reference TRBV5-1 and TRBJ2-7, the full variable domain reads KAGVTQTPRYLIKTRGQQVTLSCSPISGHRSVSWYQQTPGQGLQFLFEYFSETQRNKGNFPGRFSGRQFSNSRSEMNVSTLELGDSALYLCASSVASGNYEQYFGPGTRLTVT.

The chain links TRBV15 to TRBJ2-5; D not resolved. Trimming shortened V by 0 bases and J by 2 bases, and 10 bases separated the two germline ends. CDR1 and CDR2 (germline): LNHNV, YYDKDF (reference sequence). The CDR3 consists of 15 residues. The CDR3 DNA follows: TGTGCCACCAGCAGAGATGTAGCAGGACAAGAGACCCAGTACTTC. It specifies CATSRDVAGQETQYF.

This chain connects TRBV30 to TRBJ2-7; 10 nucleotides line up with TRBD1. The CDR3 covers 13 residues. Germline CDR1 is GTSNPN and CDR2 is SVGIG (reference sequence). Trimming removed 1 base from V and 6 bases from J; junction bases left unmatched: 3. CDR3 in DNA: TGTGCCTGGAGTGGACAGGGGGCGGGCGAGCAGTACTTC. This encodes CAWSGQGAGEQYF.

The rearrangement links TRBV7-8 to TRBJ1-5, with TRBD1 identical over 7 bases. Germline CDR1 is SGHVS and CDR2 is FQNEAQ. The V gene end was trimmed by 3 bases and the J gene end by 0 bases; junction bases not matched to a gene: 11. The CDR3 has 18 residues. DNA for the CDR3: TGTGCCAGCAGCTTTTCGGGCAGGGGGAGTTATAGCAATCAGCCCCAGCATTTT. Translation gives CASSFSGRGSYSNQPQHF.

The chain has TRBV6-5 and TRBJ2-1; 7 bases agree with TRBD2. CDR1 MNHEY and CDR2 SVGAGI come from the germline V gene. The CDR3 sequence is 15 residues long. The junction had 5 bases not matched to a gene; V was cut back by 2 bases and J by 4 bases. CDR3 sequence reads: CASSYGGDLYNEQFF. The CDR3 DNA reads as TGTGCCAGCAGTTACGGGGGGGACCTATACAATGAGCAGTTCTTC.

The CDR3: CASSSREDYGYTF. In DNA, the CDR3 is TGTGCCAGCAGTTCCCGTGAGGACTATGGCTACACCTTC. V is TRBV27 and J is TRBJ1-2; D gene ambiguous. The CDR3 is 13 residues long. Germline V gene sequence: CDR1 MNHEY, CDR2 SMNVEV (reference sequence). Trimming took 4 bases from V and 3 from J, leaving 9 bases between them.

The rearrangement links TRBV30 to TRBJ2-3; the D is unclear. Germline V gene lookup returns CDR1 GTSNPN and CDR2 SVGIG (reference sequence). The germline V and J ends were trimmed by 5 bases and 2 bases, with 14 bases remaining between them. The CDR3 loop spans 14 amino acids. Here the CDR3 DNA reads TGTGCCTGGGGATACGGAAGCCCCACAGATACGCAGTATTTT. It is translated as CAWGYGSPTDTQYF.